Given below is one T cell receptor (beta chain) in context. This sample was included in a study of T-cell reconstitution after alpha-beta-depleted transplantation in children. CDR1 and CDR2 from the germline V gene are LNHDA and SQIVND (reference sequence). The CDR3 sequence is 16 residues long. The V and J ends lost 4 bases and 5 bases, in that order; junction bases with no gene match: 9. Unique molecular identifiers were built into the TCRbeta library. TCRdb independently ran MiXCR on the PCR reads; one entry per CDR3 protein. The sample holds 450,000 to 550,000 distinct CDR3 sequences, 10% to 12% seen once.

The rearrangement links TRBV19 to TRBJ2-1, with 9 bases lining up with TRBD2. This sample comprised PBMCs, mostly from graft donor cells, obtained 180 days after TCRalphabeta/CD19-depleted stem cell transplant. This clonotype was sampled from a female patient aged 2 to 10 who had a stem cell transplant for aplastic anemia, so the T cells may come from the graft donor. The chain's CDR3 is CASSNIGTSKNNEQFF. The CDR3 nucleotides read TGTGCCAGTAGTAACATCGGGACTAGCAAGAACAATGAGCAGTTCTTC.